A selection of T cell receptor beta chains follows, all from one sample in a study of OX40 agonist ivuxolimab in advanced cancers. Method: immunoSEQ multiplex PCR; TCRdb's copy keeps in-frame clones and lacks some. The data show roughly 60,000 clones, 86% seen once. The sample in question was CD4+ or CD8+ T cells sorted from blood, obtained in a trial of the OX40 agonist ivuxolimab. The receptors stem from an adult with an advanced solid tumor such as melanoma, head and neck, liver or kidney cancer. Both conserved end residues are part of each CDR3. The order of the fields is clone size, D gene, J gene, V gene, CDR3 DNA, CDR3 protein. A D gene is named only where the DNA matches it firmly. Some rows mark clone size as missing; the rest say once, few, many or name a class of expanded clone.

-,-,TRBJ2-3,TRBV10-1,TGCGCCAGCAGCCCCATCCCGAGCTGGGTCCTAGATACGCAGTATTTT,CASSPIPSWVLDTQYF
-,TRBD1,TRBJ2-7,TRBV11-3,TGTGCCAGCAGCCCCGGACAGGGTAGTGGAGAGCAGTACTTC,CASSPGQGSGEQYF
-,TRBD1,TRBJ2-5,TRBV9,TGTGCCAGCAGCGGACAGGGGAAGCTCGGGGAGACCCAGTACTTC,CASSGQGKLGETQYF
-,TRBD1,TRBJ2-7,TRBV7-2,TGTGCCAGCAGCTTAGTGCAGGGGGCAAGGTACGAGCAGTACTTC,CASSLVQGARYEQYF
-,-,TRBJ2-7,TRBV5-1,TGCGCCAGCAGCTCGGGACAAGTCCTCTACGAGCAGTACTTC,CASSSGQVLYEQYF
-,-,TRBJ2-1,TRBV4-2,TGTGCCAGCAGCCAACCTGGGGCGGGGCGGCAGTTCTTC,CASSQPGAGRQFF
-,TRBD1,TRBJ1-1,TRBV7-3,TGTGCCAGCAGCGTAACAGGGGGGACTGAAGCTTTCTTT,CASSVTGGTEAFF
-,-,TRBJ2-2,TRBV7-2,TGTGCCAGCAGCTTATATGTCGGGGGCCGCACCGGGGAGCTGTTTTTT,CASSLYVGGRTGELFF
-,-,TRBJ2-3,TRBV9,TGTGCCAGCAGAGGACCAGCAGATACGCAGTATTTT,CASRGPADTQYF
-,-,TRBJ1-2,TRBV10-3,TGTGCCACTCACCCAGGGAACTATGGCTACACCTTC,CATHPGNYGYTF
-,TRBD2,TRBJ2-5,TRBV4-2,TGTGCCAGCAGCCTGTTTCCGACTAGCGCTGATAAAGAGACCCAGTACTTC,CASSLFPTSADKETQYF
-,TRBD1,TRBJ1-2,TRBV6-4,TGTGCCAGCAGTGACCTTGGACAGGGAGGCTACACCTTC,CASSDLGQGGYTF
-,-,TRBJ2-7,TRBV7-2,TGTGCCAGCAGCTTAGGGACACCGCGGGCCTACGAGCAGTACTTC,CASSLGTPRAYEQYF
-,TRBD1,TRBJ1-3,TRBV18,TGTGCCAGCTCACTAGGACAGGGAGACGGAAACACCATATATTTT,CASSLGQGDGNTIYF
few,-,TRBJ1-1,TRBV28,TGTGCCAGCAGTTTAAGATTGACCCGAACGGTGAACACTGAAGCTTTCTTT,CASSLRLTRTVNTEAFF
-,-,TRBJ2-5,TRBV18,TGTGCCAGCTCACCCTGGACAGCAGTCCCTTCCCAAGAGACCCAGTACTTC,CASSPWTAVPSQETQYF
-,-,TRBJ2-5,TRBV29-1,TGCAGCGTTGAGGTGCAGACTCAAGAGACCCAGTACTTC,CSVEVQTQETQYF
few,-,TRBJ1-5,TRBV6-7,TGTGCCAGCAGTTACCCAGCGGGTGTTCTGGCGCGCCCCAGGTTCAATCAGCCCCAGCATTTT,CASSYPAGVLARPRFNQPQHF
once,TRBD1,TRBJ2-7,TRBV6-5,TGTGCCAGCAGACCCCGGGACAGCTACTACGAGCAGTACTTC,CASRPRDSYYEQYF
once,TRBD2,TRBJ2-3,TRBV29-1,TGCAGCGTTGAAGTCGGGGGGAGCCCAGATACGCAGTATTTT,CSVEVGGSPDTQYF
-,TRBD1,TRBJ2-7,TRBV28,TGTGCCAGCAGTTTATGGGGGGAGGGACAGGGGACCTACGAGCAGTACTTC,CASSLWGEGQGTYEQYF
-,-,TRBJ2-5,TRBV4-2,TGTGCCAGCAGCCAAGAAGGGGACCGATGGGGAGAAGAGACCCAGTACTTC,CASSQEGDRWGEETQYF
-,-,TRBJ2-1,TRBV7-2,TGTGCCAGCAGCTTAGGAAACAATGAGCAGTTCTTC,CASSLGNNEQFF
-,-,TRBJ1-2,TRBV28,TGTGCCAGCAGTCTGAACGGTAACTATGGCTACACCTTC,CASSLNGNYGYTF
-,-,TRBJ1-5,TRBV19,TGTGCCAGTAATGACCGTCCCAACGAGGAGCCCCAGCATTTT,CASNDRPNEEPQHF
-,TRBD1,TRBJ1-4,TRBV7-6,TGTGCCAGCACCCCCGGGACAGATGAAAAACTGTTTTTT,CASTPGTDEKLFF
once,-,TRBJ2-1,TRBV7-9,TGTGCCAGCAGCTTAGTATCGTTTGCAGGTTTGGTTCCCGATGAGCAGTTCTTC,CASSLVSFAGLVPDEQFF
-,TRBD2,TRBJ2-3,TRBV28,TGTGCCAGCAGTTTAGTAGCGGGGGGAAACACGCAGTATTTT,CASSLVAGGNTQYF
-,-,TRBJ1-1,TRBV29-1,TGCAGCGTGGCCAGGGACATCGGGGTCATGAACACTGAAGCTTTCTTT,CSVARDIGVMNTEAFF
few,-,TRBJ1-3,TRBV11-3,TGTGCCAGCAGCGGCGGGGGGGGACTACTCTCTGGAAACACCATATATTTT,CASSGGGGLLSGNTIYF
once,-,TRBJ1-1,TRBV9,TGTGCCAGCAGCCTAGCCCAGGGATTGGCCATGAACACTGAAGCTTTCTTT,CASSLAQGLAMNTEAFF
-,-,TRBJ2-1,TRBV9,TGTGCCAGTGGGGTAAGGGGGAATGAGCAGTTCTTC,CASGVRGNEQFF
-,-,TRBJ2-2,TRBV28,TGTGCCAGCAGAAAGGCCGGGGCTCCCACCGGGGAGCTGTTTTTT,CASRKAGAPTGELFF
-,-,TRBJ2-7,TRBV20-1,TGCAGTGCTAGGGGGAGTAACGAGCAGTACTTC,CSARGSNEQYF
-,TRBD1,TRBJ1-5,TRBV4-2,TGTGCCAGCAGCCAAGATGGGTCCCAGGGGGATCAGCCCCAGCATTTT,CASSQDGSQGDQPQHF
-,-,TRBJ2-7,TRBV29-1,TGCAGCGTGGGGTCGGGGGCCTACGAGCAGTACTTC,CSVGSGAYEQYF
-,-,TRBJ2-1,TRBV14,TGTGCCAGCAGCCAACAGACTAACAGGGTTCTCTACAATGAGCAGTTCTTC,CASSQQTNRVLYNEQFF
-,-,TRBJ2-3,TRBV4-3,TGCGCCAGCAGCCAAGCATATGGACTATCTACTAGCACAGATACGCAGTATTTT,CASSQAYGLSTSTDTQYF
-,TRBD1,TRBJ2-3,TRBV30,TGTGCCTGGAGTGAACCCGGGACAGGCGGCTATTTT,CAWSEPGTGGYF
-,-,TRBJ1-5,TRBV28,TGTGCCAGCTCCACCCCTTATAGCAATCAGCCCCAGCATTTT,CASSTPYSNQPQHF
-,-,TRBJ1-2,TRBV19,TGTGCCAGTAGTATAGGGCCAGGGCATGGCTACACCTTC,CASSIGPGHGYTF
once,-,TRBJ1-6,TRBV5-6,TGTGCCAGCAGCTTGGCCCGGGGAATATCACCCCTCCACTTT,CASSLARGISPLHF
few,-,TRBJ1-2,TRBV19,TGTGCCAGTAGTCCGGAGGACAAGACCTACTATGGCTACACCTTC,CASSPEDKTYYGYTF
-,-,TRBJ1-2,TRBV27,TGTGCCAGCAGTTTACGTCAGGGAGGGAACTATGGCTACACCTTC,CASSLRQGGNYGYTF
-,-,TRBJ2-5,TRBV29-1,TGCAGCGGGGCCAGGTCGGGAGTCGGGGAGACCCAGTACTTC,CSGARSGVGETQYF
-,-,TRBJ1-1,TRBV6-5,TGTGCCAGCAGCACTGTGGCTGAAGCTTTCTTT,CASSTVAEAFF
-,-,TRBJ1-1,TRBV9,TGTGCCAGCAGCGTAGAGAACACTGAAGCTTTCTTT,CASSVENTEAFF